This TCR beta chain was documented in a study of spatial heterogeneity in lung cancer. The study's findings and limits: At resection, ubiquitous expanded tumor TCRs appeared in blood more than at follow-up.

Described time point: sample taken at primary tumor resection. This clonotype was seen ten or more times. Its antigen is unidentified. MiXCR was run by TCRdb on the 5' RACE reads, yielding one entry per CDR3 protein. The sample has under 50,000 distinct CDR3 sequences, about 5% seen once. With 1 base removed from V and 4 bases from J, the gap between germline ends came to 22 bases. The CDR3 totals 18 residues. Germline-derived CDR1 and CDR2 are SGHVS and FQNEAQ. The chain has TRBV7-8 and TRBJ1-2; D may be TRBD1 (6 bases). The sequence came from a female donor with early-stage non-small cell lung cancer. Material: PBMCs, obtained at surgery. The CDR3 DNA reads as TGTGCCAGCAGCTTAGATTTCGGGGACACCCAATCCCTCTATGGCTACACCTTC. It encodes CASSLDFGDTQSLYGYTF.